This T cell receptor beta chain stems from a study of CD8+ T cells in alopecia areata. Extraction and reverse transcription of RNA yielded cDNA as the sequencing template. Assay used: immunoSEQ multiplex PCR; TCRdb lists only in-frame clones, some missing. The repertoire includes 150,000 or so clones, roughly 60% of them detected once, and under 5.5% sits in the top ten. This clone occurred a few times. Germline V lookup: CDR1 LNHNV, CDR2 YYDKDF (reference sequence). Trimming left V 8 bases short and J 7 bases short, with 23 bases between. The CDR3 is 15 residues long. The chain has TRBV15 and TRBJ2-5; possible D gene TRBD2, 6 bases. This TCR was sampled from a human donor in good health. Sequenced material: CD4+ T cells sorted from blood. The CDR3 bases are TGTGCCACCCGCTCGGAGGGCTCCGCGGGTGGGACCCAGTACTTC. Translated, it gives CATRSEGSAGGTQYF.